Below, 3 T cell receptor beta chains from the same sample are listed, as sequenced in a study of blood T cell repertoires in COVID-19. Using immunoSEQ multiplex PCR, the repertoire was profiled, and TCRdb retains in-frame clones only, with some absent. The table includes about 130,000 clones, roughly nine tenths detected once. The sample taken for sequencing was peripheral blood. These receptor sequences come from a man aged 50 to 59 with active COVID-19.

The CDR3 coding sequence is TGCGCCAGCAGTCAATCCGGGACAGGGGTCCCGTGGAATGAGCAGTTCTTC. It is translated as CASSQSGTGVPWNEQFF. The J gene is TRBJ2-1, the V gene TRBV23-1; 10 bases agree with TRBD1. TRBV23-1 falls under the ORF class, with uncertain function. The CDR3 spans 17 residues. With V trimmed by 0 bases and J by 7 bases, 9 bases remained unmatched.

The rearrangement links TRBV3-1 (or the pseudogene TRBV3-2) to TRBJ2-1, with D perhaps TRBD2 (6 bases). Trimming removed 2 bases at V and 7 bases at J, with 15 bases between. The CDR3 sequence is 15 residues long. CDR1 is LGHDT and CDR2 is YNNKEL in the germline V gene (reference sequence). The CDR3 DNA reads TGTGCCAGCAGCCAAATAAATATCGCGGGAAATGAGCAGTTCTTC. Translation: CASSQINIAGNEQFF.

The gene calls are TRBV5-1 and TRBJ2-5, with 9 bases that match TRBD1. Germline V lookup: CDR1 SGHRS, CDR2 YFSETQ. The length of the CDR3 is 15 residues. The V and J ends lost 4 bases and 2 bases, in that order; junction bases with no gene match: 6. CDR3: CASSTGQGRQETQYF. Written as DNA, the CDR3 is TGCGCCAGCAGCACCGGACAGGGGAGACAAGAGACCCAGTACTTC.